This T cell receptor beta chain appears in the sequencing data of a study of shared clonotypes between healthy human individuals. Study details: The people who gave samples were a couple of women and a few men aged 18 to 49. Broader study findings: Relative to their counterparts shared across all four donors, non-shared clonotypes exhibited diminished generation probabilities. Clonotype sharing across several donors was observed for around 5% of naive CD4 clonotypes. Clonotype sharing among donors, it was expected, would be affected by sequencing depth.

Sequencing was performed with immunoSEQ multiplex PCR; in TCRdb, only in-frame clones are kept and a portion is missing. The table lists over 1.5 million clones, approximately 98% of them singletons. V was trimmed by 0 bases and J by 2 bases, leaving 7 bases between them. Germline V CDR1 and CDR2: LNHNV, YYDKDF (reference sequence). CDR3 size: 14 residues. As for this clone: The antigen remains unidentified.

The chain has TRBV15 and TRBJ2-5; D not resolved. The sample was naive CD4+ T cells sorted from blood. Subset indicated: CD45RA+ positively selected. The clonotype was recovered from a man aged 30-40 years in good health. As DNA, the CDR3 is TGTGCCACCAGCAGAGATTTTCAACAAGAGACCCAGTACTTC. As protein: CATSRDFQQETQYF.